The sequence of this T cell receptor beta chain was determined in a study of T-cell memory formation after mild COVID-19 (dated by TCRdb to about 2021). For the study in its entirety: Most TCR sequence clusters were specific to one of the two donors. In a couple of donors, T-cell clones that expanded and contracted after mild COVID-19 were tracked by sequencing TCRalpha and TCRbeta repertoires over time. The cohort was made up of two young adult volunteers, one female and one male, who were previously healthy. Overall results and qualifications from the work: Only a couple of mild cases were covered by the study, and larger cohorts that include severe cases with pre-infection samples were considered necessary. From day 15 to 85, contracting clones showed balanced CD4/CD8 phenotypes, whereas a second wave of clones that expanded from day 15 to 37 leaned towards CD4+. The detection of some responding clones in pre-infection memory suggests that pre-existing cross-reactive memory T cells joined the SARS-CoV-2 response. Contracting CD4+ clones turned up mainly in the CM and EM memory subsets, whereas EMRA was where CD8+ clones were enriched. SARS-CoV-2 specificity of the second-wave clones peaking on day 37 was not confirmed.

The germline V gene gives CDR1 as SGHRS and CDR2 as YFSETQ. Its CDR3 holds 14 amino acids, cysteine through phenylalanine. Solely the CDR3 DNA is kept, with 42 bases framed from the first base. At the junction V is shortened by 0 bases and J by 1 base, with 7 bases in between. This clonotype was recorded a few times. Which antigen it targets is not known. No base-level quality is on record; no much larger clone is a single base apart. Ficoll-Paque density gradient centrifugation was the method used to isolate PBMCs. Sequencing was carried out with an Illumina NovaSeq 6000. TCRalpha and TCRbeta cDNA libraries were constructed by 5'RACE with constant-segment primers, with sample barcodes and unique molecular identifiers being introduced. RNA was extracted from every sample with Trizol reagent. Amplification of the libraries took two PCR steps, and the second step added a second sample barcode plus Illumina TruSeq adapters. Libraries were sequenced on an Illumina NovaSeq with 2 x 150 bp paired-end reads. The authors' pipeline ran thus. Reads were demultiplexed and collapsed into UMI-guided consensus sequences with migec v1.2.7. With mixcr v2.1.11, UMI consensuses were aligned to TRA and TRB V and J templates and assembled into clonotypes. A clonotype was counted as expanded or contracted only if both edgeR and NoisET called the change significant, with noise models trained on biological replicates. edgeR calls used a false discovery rate-adjusted p below 0.01 and a log2 fold-change threshold of 1. As an exploratory analysis of dynamics, max-normalized trajectories of the 1000 most abundant clonotypes were examined by PCA with hierarchical clustering. Separately sequenced CD4+ and CD8+ repertoires were used to assign the CD4 or CD8 phenotype of responding clones. TCRdb redid the processing of the public reads, applying fastp at Q25 and MiXCR, and retained in-frame beta chains. Identical CDR3 protein sequences are pooled into one entry, listed with their most common genes and DNA. The V and J calls follow TCRdb's processing rather than the paper's. This sample gives roughly 200,000 distinct CDR3 sequences in total; over 9% of them show up just once. 3.5% of the sample rests with the top ten.

Sequencing used PBMCs or a T cell subset sorted from them (not recorded which). The rearranged chain carries TRBV5-1 and TRBJ2-5; no D gene is confidently identified. The receptor's source is a man aged 18-30 years who had mild COVID-19 (a few samples of this study predate the infection). The sample titles of this study are shuffled in the database, so cell type and time point are left out; the donor was told from shared clones. The CDR3 protein is CASSLGISQETQYF. DNA sequence: TGCGCCAGCAGCTTGGGGATTTCCCAAGAGACCCAGTACTTC.